This TCR beta chain was sequenced in a study of vaccination effects on CD4 cells after COVID-19. Sequencing in the ViraFEST assay came after antigen-specific CD4+ T cells had been expanded with viral peptide pools, which were used to stimulate PBMC. Cells that had been cultured for about 10 days were the source of isolated CD4+ T cells. Nucleocapsid antibodies stayed negative before and after vaccination, showing no earlier SARS-CoV-2 infection. Cultivation was performed at two million PBMC per well with about 9 IU/ml IL-2 and about 9.2 ug/ml peptides added. Researchers swapped half the medium for IL-2 medium on both days 3 and 7. Only in-frame clones appear in the TCRdb table, and some are missing; sequencing was by immunoSEQ multiplex PCR. The sample includes some 70,000 clones, over 70% of them seen just once. As to this clone: Antigen unknown.

J was trimmed by 4 bases and V by 2 bases; bases with no gene match: 12. The germline gives CDR1 SGHRS, CDR2 YFSETQ. The length of the CDR3 is 17 residues. Study-wide results and caveats: Common cold coronaviruses were cross-recognized by only 1 of 255 vaccine-induced clones in healthy vaccinees.

This sample comprised CD4+ T cells from PBMCs cultured with SARS-CoV-2 spike peptides, obtained before COVID-19 vaccination. J is TRBJ1-2 and V is TRBV5-1; 9 nucleotides agree with TRBD1. This sequence was found in a human donor who received a COVID-19 vaccine. CDR3 nucleotides: TGCGCCAGCAGCTTCCGGGACAGGGTTCTGGGCCCCTATGGCTACACCTTC. This sequence encodes CASSFRDRVLGPYGYTF.